In this sample, the clone carrying this TCR beta chain turned up many times. The antigen is undetermined. This sample was taken from a study of T-cell reconstitution after alpha-beta-depleted transplantation in children. V trimming: 6 bases; J trimming: 8 bases; junction bases outside the gene matches: 9. This CDR3 spans 15 amino acids. CDR1 and CDR2 (germline): PRHDT, FYEKMQ (reference sequence). Regarding the study as a whole: T-cell counts and diversity at one year following transplant were attributed mainly to newly produced T cells. It was surviving recipient T cells and thymic progenitors that gave some patients high TCRbeta diversity at day 60. Expanded clones from the graft, numbering several hundred, reportedly supplied alpha-beta T cells about two months after transplant.

As it was prepared, the TCRbeta library received unique molecular identifiers. MiXCR, run by TCRdb on the PCR reads, gives a single entry per CDR3 protein. The table lists 200,000 to 250,000 distinct CDR3 sequences, 6.5% to 10% of them singletons. This receptor was obtained from a male patient younger than 18 who had a stem cell transplant for acute lymphoblastic leukemia, so the T cells may come from the graft donor. Sequencing was performed on PBMCs, mostly from graft donor cells, taken 180 days after TCRalphabeta/CD19-depleted stem cell transplant. This rearrangement joins TRBV13 to TRBJ2-3; TRBD2 aligns across 12 bases. The CDR3 DNA reads as TGTGCCAGCAGATCGCGGACTAGCGGGAAGAGTACGCAGTATTTT. It codes for CASRSRTSGKSTQYF.